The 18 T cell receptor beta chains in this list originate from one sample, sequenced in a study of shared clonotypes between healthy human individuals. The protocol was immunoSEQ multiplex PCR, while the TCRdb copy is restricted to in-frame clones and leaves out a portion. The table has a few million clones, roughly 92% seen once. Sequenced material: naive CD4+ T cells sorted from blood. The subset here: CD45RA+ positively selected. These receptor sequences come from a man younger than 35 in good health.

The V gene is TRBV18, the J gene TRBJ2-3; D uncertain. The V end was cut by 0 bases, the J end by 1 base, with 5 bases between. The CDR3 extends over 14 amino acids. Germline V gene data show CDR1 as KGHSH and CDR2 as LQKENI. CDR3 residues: CASSPPKGTDTQYF. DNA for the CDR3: TGTGCCAGCTCACCACCGAAGGGCACAGATACGCAGTATTTT.

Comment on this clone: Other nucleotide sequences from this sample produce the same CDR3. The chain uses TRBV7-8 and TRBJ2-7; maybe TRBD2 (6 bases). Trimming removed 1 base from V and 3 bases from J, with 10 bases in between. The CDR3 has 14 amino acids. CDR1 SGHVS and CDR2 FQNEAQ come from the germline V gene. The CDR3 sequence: CASSLVGGLYEQYF. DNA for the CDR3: TGTGCCAGCAGCTTAGTGGGAGGACTCTACGAGCAGTACTTC.

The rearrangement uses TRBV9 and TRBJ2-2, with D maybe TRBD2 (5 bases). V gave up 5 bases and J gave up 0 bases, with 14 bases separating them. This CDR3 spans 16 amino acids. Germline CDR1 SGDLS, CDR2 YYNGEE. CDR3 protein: CASRDSRAANTGELFF. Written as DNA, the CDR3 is TGTGCCAGCAGAGATTCGCGGGCCGCGAACACCGGGGAGCTGTTTTTT.

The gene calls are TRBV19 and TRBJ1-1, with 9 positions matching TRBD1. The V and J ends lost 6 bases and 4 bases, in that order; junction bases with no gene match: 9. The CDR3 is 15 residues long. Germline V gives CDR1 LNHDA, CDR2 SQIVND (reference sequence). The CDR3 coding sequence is TGTGCCAGTAGCCCAATACAGGGGGCGTTCACTGAAGCTTTCTTT. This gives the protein CASSPIQGAFTEAFF.

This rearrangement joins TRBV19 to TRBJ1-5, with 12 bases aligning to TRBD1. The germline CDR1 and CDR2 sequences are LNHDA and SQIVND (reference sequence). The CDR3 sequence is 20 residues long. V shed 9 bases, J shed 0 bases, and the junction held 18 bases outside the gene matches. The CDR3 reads CASAIPPGTGGGPSNQPQHF. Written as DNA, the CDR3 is TGTGCCAGCGCGATCCCCCCCGGGACAGGGGGCGGCCCTAGCAATCAGCCCCAGCATTTT.

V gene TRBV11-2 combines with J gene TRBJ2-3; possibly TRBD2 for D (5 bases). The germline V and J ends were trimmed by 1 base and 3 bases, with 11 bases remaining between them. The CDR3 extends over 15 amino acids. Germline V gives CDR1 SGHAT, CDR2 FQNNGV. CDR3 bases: TGTGCCAGCAGCTTAGCGGCACTAGTGACAGATACGCAGTATTTT. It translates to CASSLAALVTDTQYF. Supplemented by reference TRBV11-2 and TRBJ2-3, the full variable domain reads EAGVAQSPRYKIIEKRQSVAFWCNPISGHATLYWYQQILGQGPKLLIQFQNNGVVDDSQLPKDRFSAERLKGVDSTLKIQPAKLEDSAVYLCASSLAALVTDTQYFGPGTRLTVL.

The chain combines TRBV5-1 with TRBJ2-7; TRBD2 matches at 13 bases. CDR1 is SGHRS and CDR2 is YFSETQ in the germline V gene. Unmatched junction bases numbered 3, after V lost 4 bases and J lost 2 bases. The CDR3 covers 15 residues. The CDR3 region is CASSGGLAGTYEQYF. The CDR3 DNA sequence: TGCGCCAGCAGCGGGGGACTAGCGGGGACCTACGAGCAGTACTTC.

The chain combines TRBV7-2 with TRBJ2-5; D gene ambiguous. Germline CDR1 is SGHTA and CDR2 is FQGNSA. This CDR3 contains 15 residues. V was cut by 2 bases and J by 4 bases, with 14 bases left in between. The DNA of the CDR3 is TGTGCCAGCAGCTTAAGCGCAGCGTTTGGAGAGACCCAGTACTTC. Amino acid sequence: CASSLSAAFGETQYF.

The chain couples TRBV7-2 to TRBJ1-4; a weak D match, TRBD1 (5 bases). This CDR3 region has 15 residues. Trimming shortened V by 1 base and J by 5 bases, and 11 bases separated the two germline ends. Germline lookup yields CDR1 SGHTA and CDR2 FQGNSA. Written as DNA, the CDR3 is TGTGCCAGCAGCTTAGTAACAGGAGGGAATGAAAAACTGTTTTTT. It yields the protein CASSLVTGGNEKLFF.

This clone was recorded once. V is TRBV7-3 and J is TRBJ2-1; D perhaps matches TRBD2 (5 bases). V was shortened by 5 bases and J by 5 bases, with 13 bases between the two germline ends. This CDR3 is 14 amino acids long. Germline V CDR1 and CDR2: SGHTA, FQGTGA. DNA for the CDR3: TGTGCCAGCAGCGTCCTCGGACTGCACAATGAGCAGTTCTTC. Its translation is CASSVLGLHNEQFF.

Here the CDR3 DNA reads TGTGCCAGTACCATCGAGGCGGGAGTCTCCTACAATGAGCAGTTCTTC. Its translation is CASTIEAGVSYNEQFF. The rearrangement joins TRBV19 to TRBJ2-1; the match to TRBD2 covers 7 bases. V lost 7 bases, J lost 0 bases, and 9 bases stayed unmatched. The CDR3 sequence is 16 residues long. Germline-derived CDR1 and CDR2 are LNHDA and SQIVND (reference sequence).

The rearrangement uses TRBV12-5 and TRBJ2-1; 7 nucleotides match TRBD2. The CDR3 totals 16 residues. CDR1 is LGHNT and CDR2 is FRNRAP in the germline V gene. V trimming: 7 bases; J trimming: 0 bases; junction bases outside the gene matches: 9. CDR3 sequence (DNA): TGTGCTAGTGTCTCTGGAGCGGGAAGCTCCTACAATGAGCAGTTCTTC. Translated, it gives CASVSGAGSSYNEQFF.

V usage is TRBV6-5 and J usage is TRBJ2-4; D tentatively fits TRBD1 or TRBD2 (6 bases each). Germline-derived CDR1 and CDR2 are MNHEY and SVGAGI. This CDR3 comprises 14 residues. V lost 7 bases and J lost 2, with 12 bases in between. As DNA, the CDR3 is TGTGCCAGCATCGGGGGCGGGACCAAAAACATTCAGTACTTC. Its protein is CASIGGGTKNIQYF.

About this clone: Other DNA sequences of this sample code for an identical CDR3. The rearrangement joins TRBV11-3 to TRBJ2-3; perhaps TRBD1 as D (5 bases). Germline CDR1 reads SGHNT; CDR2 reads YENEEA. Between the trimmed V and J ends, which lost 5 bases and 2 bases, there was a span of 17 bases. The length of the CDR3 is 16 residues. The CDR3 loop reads CASSPGLAGSTDTQYF. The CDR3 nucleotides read TGTGCCAGCAGCCCCGGCCTGGCAGGGTCCACAGATACGCAGTATTTT. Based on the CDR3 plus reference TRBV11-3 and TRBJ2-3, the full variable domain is EAGVVQSPRYKIIEKKQPVAFWCNPISGHNTLYWYLQNLGQGPELLIRYENEEAVDDSQLPKDRFSAERLKGVDSTLKIQPAELGDSAVYLCASSPGLAGSTDTQYFGPGTRLTVL.

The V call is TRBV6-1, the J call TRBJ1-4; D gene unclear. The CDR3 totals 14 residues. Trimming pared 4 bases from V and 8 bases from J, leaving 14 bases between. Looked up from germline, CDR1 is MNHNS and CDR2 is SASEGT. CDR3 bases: TGTGCCAGCAGTGGTCCCGGTTCGACCGAAAAACTGTTTTTT. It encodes CASSGPGSTEKLFF.

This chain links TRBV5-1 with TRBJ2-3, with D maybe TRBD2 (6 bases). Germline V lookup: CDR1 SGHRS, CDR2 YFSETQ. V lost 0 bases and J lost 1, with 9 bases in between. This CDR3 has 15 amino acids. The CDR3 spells CASSLGVAGTDTQYF. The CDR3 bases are TGCGCCAGCAGCTTGGGTGTAGCGGGCACAGATACGCAGTATTTT.

The CDR3 nucleotides are TGTGCCAGCTCACCACCCCGGGGCGGCAATGAGCAGTTCTTC. Residues: CASSPPRGGNEQFF. The chain couples TRBV18 to TRBJ2-1; D is possibly TRBD1 or TRBD2 (5 bases each). In germline, CDR1 is KGHSH, CDR2 LQKENI. The germline V and J ends were trimmed by 0 bases and 6 bases, with 9 bases remaining between them. This CDR3 has 14 residues.

CDR3 sequence (DNA): TGTGCCAGCAGCTCTCAAGAGGGAAGTGAGCAGTTCTTC. The encoded protein is CASSSQEGSEQFF. This chain joins TRBV5-6 and TRBJ2-1; a possible D gene is TRBD2 (5 bases). The CDR3 consists of 13 residues. Germline values: CDR1 SGHDT, CDR2 YYEEEE. Trimming took off 3 bases at V and 9 bases at J, with 13 bases between the two ends.